One and the same sample provided the 5 T cell receptor beta chains below, sequenced in a study of T cells in narcolepsy. The table came from immunoSEQ multiplex PCR; TCRdb's copy has only in-frame clones and leaves some out. Altogether some 30,000 clones are present, around 87% being singletons, with the ten largest covering more than 0.75%. Material: memory (CD45RA-) CD4+ T cells from blood. Receptors were obtained from a human donor in good health.

V usage is TRBV5-1 and J usage is TRBJ1-2, with D possibly being TRBD1 (5 bases). This CDR3 is built from 16 residues. Per germline, CDR1 SGHRS and CDR2 YFSETQ. The V end lost 7 bases, the J end lost 2 bases, and 21 bases lay between the germline ends. The CDR3 sequence: CASGAGEASKNYGYTF. The CDR3 DNA sequence: TGCGCCAGCGGCGCGGGGGAGGCGTCGAAAAACTATGGCTACACCTTC.

The rearrangement links TRBV6-6 to TRBJ1-5, with unresolved D. CDR1 and CDR2 (germline): MNHNY, SVGAGI (reference sequence). The CDR3 totals 13 residues. V lost 6 bases, J lost 2 bases, and 8 bases lay in between. CDR3 bases: TGTGCCAGCAGGCGATTAGGCAATCAGCCCCAGCATTTT. Its protein is CASRRLGNQPQHF.

The chain recombines TRBV6-1 with TRBJ1-5; 7 bases fit TRBD1. V lost 10 bases and J lost 2; bases outside the gene matches: 11. This CDR3 has 15 amino acids. The V gene's germline CDR1 is MNHNS and CDR2 SASEGT. This CDR3 is CAILVTGAGNQPQHF. The CDR3 nucleotides read TGTGCCATTTTAGTTACAGGGGCGGGCAATCAGCCCCAGCATTTT.

The CDR3 bases are TGTGCCAGCAGCAGTACAGGGGGAGACACTGAAGCTTTCTTT. Its translation: CASSSTGGDTEAFF. The chain employs TRBV7-7 and TRBJ1-1, with 8 bases fitting TRBD1. In germline, CDR1 is SSHAT, CDR2 FNYEAQ (reference sequence). The V gene end was trimmed by 5 bases and the J gene end by 3 bases; junction bases not matched to a gene: 5. This CDR3 contains 14 residues.

This clone appeared once. The CDR3 DNA reads as TGTGCCAGCAGTTACGTAGCAGACTCCTACAATGAGCAGTTCTTC. Translated: CASSYVADSYNEQFF. V and J are TRBV6-6 and TRBJ2-1; D uncertain. CDR1 is MNHNY and CDR2 is SVGAGI in the germline V gene (reference sequence). The CDR3 is made up of 15 amino acids. The ends were cut back, 2 bases at V and 0 bases at J, with 8 bases in the middle.